Listed below are T cell receptor beta chains from one sample, sequenced in a study of chemoradiotherapy in HPV16-positive cancers. Some clones are missing from TCRdb's copy, which holds only in-frame ones; the method was immunoSEQ multiplex PCR. The sample lists some 27,000 clones, 90% to 95% occurring once. This specimen was blood, taken from a patient who underwent chemoradiotherapy. These TCRs come from a human donor with HPV-associated anogenital cancer. Each CDR3 is given with its conserved first and last residue. A D gene is named only where the DNA matches it firmly. A row's size may be missing; if present it is once, few, many or a size class.

J gene: TRBJ2-3; D gene: -; CDR3 length: 11; clone size: -; V gene: TRBV2; CDR3 DNA: TGTGCCACCGCGGTAAGAGATACGCAGTATTTT; CDR3 protein: CATAVRDTQYF
J gene: TRBJ2-1; D gene: -; CDR3 length: 12; clone size: few; V gene: TRBV6-1; CDR3 DNA: TGTGCCAGCAGTTTTGAAGGTAGTGAGCAGTTCTTC; CDR3 protein: CASSFEGSEQFF
J gene: TRBJ1-2; D gene: TRBD1; CDR3 length: 16; clone size: -; V gene: TRBV2; CDR3 DNA: TGTGCCAGCAGTATACAGGGGCGGGGGGGCATCTATGGCTACACCTTC; CDR3 protein: CASSIQGRGGIYGYTF
J gene: TRBJ2-3; D gene: -; CDR3 length: 14; clone size: -; V gene: TRBV11-3; CDR3 DNA: TGTGCCAGCACCTCTTGGGAGTACCCAGATACGCAGTATTTT; CDR3 protein: CASTSWEYPDTQYF
J gene: TRBJ1-4; D gene: -; CDR3 length: 15; clone size: -; V gene: TRBV6-1; CDR3 DNA: TGTGCCAGCAGTGGAAATCCCTCCAGGAATGAAAAACTGTTTTTT; CDR3 protein: CASSGNPSRNEKLFF
J gene: TRBJ2-1; D gene: -; CDR3 length: 14; clone size: -; V gene: TRBV18; CDR3 DNA: TGTGCCAGCTCACCACTCGAGCTCATTAATGAGCAGTTCTTC; CDR3 protein: CASSPLELINEQFF
J gene: TRBJ2-4; D gene: -; CDR3 length: 16; clone size: -; V gene: TRBV6-1; CDR3 DNA: TGTGCCAGCAGTGATGGGGCCTATGGGGCCAAAAACATTCAGTACTTC; CDR3 protein: CASSDGAYGAKNIQYF
J gene: TRBJ1-1; D gene: -; CDR3 length: 15; clone size: -; V gene: TRBV7-2; CDR3 DNA: TGTGCCAGCAGCCCTTCGCACCTGGGTCACACTGAAGCTTTCTTT; CDR3 protein: CASSPSHLGHTEAFF
J gene: TRBJ1-2; D gene: -; CDR3 length: 17; clone size: -; V gene: TRBV13; CDR3 DNA: TGTGCCAGCAGCTTATCCAGGGACCGACTCTCTAACTATGGCTACACCTTC; CDR3 protein: CASSLSRDRLSNYGYTF
J gene: TRBJ2-1; D gene: -; CDR3 length: 12; clone size: once; V gene: TRBV7-6; CDR3 DNA: TGTGCCAGCAGCTTATCCAACAATGAGCAGTTCTTC; CDR3 protein: CASSLSNNEQFF
J gene: TRBJ2-7; D gene: -; CDR3 length: 13; clone size: -; V gene: TRBV5-6; CDR3 DNA: TGTGCCAGCAGCGGAGCGGATCCCAACGAGCAGTACTTC; CDR3 protein: CASSGADPNEQYF
J gene: TRBJ2-7; D gene: -; CDR3 length: 16; clone size: -; V gene: TRBV4-1; CDR3 DNA: TGCGCCAGCAGCCAAGATCTAGCCCAACGCTCCTACGAGCAGTACTTC; CDR3 protein: CASSQDLAQRSYEQYF
J gene: TRBJ2-1; D gene: -; CDR3 length: 15; clone size: -; V gene: TRBV5-1; CDR3 DNA: TGCGCCAGCATCAGCTCCACGAGCCCCCAAGGGAGGCAGTTCTTC; CDR3 protein: CASISSTSPQGRQFF
J gene: TRBJ2-5; D gene: TRBD2; CDR3 length: 18; clone size: -; V gene: TRBV9; CDR3 DNA: TGTGCCAGCAGCGTAGTAGTATCCGGGGAGGGGCACCAAGAGACCCAGTACTTC; CDR3 protein: CASSVVVSGEGHQETQYF
J gene: TRBJ1-6; D gene: -; CDR3 length: 13; clone size: -; V gene: TRBV27; CDR3 DNA: TGTGCCAGCAGTTCAACAGGGTTTTCACCCCTCCACTTT; CDR3 protein: CASSSTGFSPLHF
J gene: TRBJ2-2; D gene: TRBD2; CDR3 length: 15; clone size: -; V gene: TRBV5-4; CDR3 DNA: TGTGCCAGCAGCCAAGCGGGAGGTTATACCGGGGAGCTGTTTTTT; CDR3 protein: CASSQAGGYTGELFF
J gene: TRBJ1-5; D gene: -; CDR3 length: 15; clone size: -; V gene: TRBV15; CDR3 DNA: TGTGCCACCAGCAGAGATGGGCAACTCAATCAGCCCCAGCATTTT; CDR3 protein: CATSRDGQLNQPQHF
J gene: TRBJ2-3; D gene: -; CDR3 length: 15; clone size: -; V gene: TRBV30; CDR3 DNA: TGTGCCTGGAGTATCGGCCCTACGCTAGCAGATACGCAGTATTTT; CDR3 protein: CAWSIGPTLADTQYF
J gene: TRBJ2-7; D gene: -; CDR3 length: 10; clone size: -; V gene: TRBV5-3; CDR3 DNA: TGTGCCAGCAAGCCGGGGGAGCAGTACTTC; CDR3 protein: CASKPGEQYF
J gene: TRBJ1-1; D gene: -; CDR3 length: 13; clone size: -; V gene: TRBV4-1; CDR3 DNA: TGCGCCAGCAGCTATCTGGGACGGTCTGAAGCTTTCTTT; CDR3 protein: CASSYLGRSEAFF
J gene: TRBJ2-2; D gene: TRBD2; CDR3 length: 18; clone size: -; V gene: TRBV4-1; CDR3 DNA: TGCGCCAGCAGCCAAGCCGCACTAGCGGGAGGTAACACCGGGGAGCTGTTTTTT; CDR3 protein: CASSQAALAGGNTGELFF
J gene: TRBJ1-1; D gene: -; CDR3 length: 13; clone size: -; V gene: TRBV7-3; CDR3 DNA: TGTGCCAGCAGCTTGACAGTTAACACTGAAGCTTTCTTT; CDR3 protein: CASSLTVNTEAFF
J gene: TRBJ2-7; D gene: -; CDR3 length: 13; clone size: -; V gene: TRBV10-3; CDR3 DNA: TGTGCCATCAGTTCTCGGGAGACCTACGAGCAGTACTTC; CDR3 protein: CAISSRETYEQYF
J gene: TRBJ2-5; D gene: -; CDR3 length: 13; clone size: -; V gene: TRBV12-5; CDR3 DNA: TGTGCTAGTGGTACTCTGGGGGGAGAGACCCAGTACTTC; CDR3 protein: CASGTLGGETQYF
J gene: TRBJ1-1; D gene: -; CDR3 length: 11; clone size: -; V gene: TRBV30; CDR3 DNA: TGTGCCTGGATACGGACAGATGAAGCTTTCTTT; CDR3 protein: CAWIRTDEAFF
J gene: TRBJ1-3; D gene: -; CDR3 length: 14; clone size: -; V gene: TRBV18; CDR3 DNA: TGTGCCAGCTCACCCCTGGTGGTAGGAAACACCATATATTTT; CDR3 protein: CASSPLVVGNTIYF
J gene: TRBJ2-7; D gene: TRBD2; CDR3 length: 16; clone size: -; V gene: TRBV10-3; CDR3 DNA: TGTGCCATCAGGGGACTAGCGGGAGGTATGTCCTACGAGCAGTACTTC; CDR3 protein: CAIRGLAGGMSYEQYF
J gene: TRBJ2-5; D gene: -; CDR3 length: 14; clone size: -; V gene: TRBV6-5; CDR3 DNA: TGTGCCAGCAGTAGCCATAGTGTGTGGGAGACCCAGTACTTC; CDR3 protein: CASSSHSVWETQYF
J gene: TRBJ1-3; D gene: TRBD1; CDR3 length: 18; clone size: -; V gene: TRBV7-4; CDR3 DNA: TGTGCCAGCAGCACGCGGACAGGGCGGGATGTGTTTAGAAACACCATATATTTT; CDR3 protein: CASSTRTGRDVFRNTIYF